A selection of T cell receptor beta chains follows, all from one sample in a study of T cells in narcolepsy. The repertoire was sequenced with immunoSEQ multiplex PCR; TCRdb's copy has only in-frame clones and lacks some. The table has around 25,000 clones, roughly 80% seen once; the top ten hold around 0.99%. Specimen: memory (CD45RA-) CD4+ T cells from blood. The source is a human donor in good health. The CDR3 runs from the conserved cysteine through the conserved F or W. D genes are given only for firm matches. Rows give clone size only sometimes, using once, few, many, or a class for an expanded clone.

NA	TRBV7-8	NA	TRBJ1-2	TGTGCCAGCAGCTTAGATCGGGCTAGCTACACCTTC	CASSLDRASYTF
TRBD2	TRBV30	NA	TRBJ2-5	TGTGCCTGGAGTGACGGAGGGGAGGGGAGGGAGACCCAGTACTTC	CAWSDGGEGRETQYF
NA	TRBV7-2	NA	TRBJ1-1	TGTGCCAGCAGCAACCCTTATAGGGGTGAAGCTTTCTTT	CASSNPYRGEAFF
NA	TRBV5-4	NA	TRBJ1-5	TGTGCCAGCAGCTTGATGGGGGGAGGCAATCAGCCCCAGCATTTT	CASSLMGGGNQPQHF
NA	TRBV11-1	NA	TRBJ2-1	TGTGCCAGCAGCCCGGGCGGCAGGGCCTGGTACAATGAGCAGTTCTTC	CASSPGGRAWYNEQFF
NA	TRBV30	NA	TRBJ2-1	TGTGCCTGGAGTTGGGGAAGAAATGAGCAGTTCTTC	CAWSWGRNEQFF
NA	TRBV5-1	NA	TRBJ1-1	TGCGCCAGCAGCTTACAGGCAAACACTGAAGCTTTCTTT	CASSLQANTEAFF
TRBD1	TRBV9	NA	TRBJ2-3	TGTGCCAGCACCAGGACAGGGGGTGAAGATACGCAGTATTTT	CASTRTGGEDTQYF
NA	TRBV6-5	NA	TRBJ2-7	TGTGCCAGCCTCAGGGCAGGCGGAGGCGAGCAGTACTTC	CASLRAGGGEQYF
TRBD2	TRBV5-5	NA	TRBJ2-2	TGTGCCAGCAGCTTTAGCGGGGGGGCCGGGACCGGGGAGCTGTTTTTT	CASSFSGGAGTGELFF
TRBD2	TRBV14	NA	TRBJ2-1	TGTGCCAGCAGAAGCTCCTTAGCGGGGCAGTACAATGAGCAGTTCTTC	CASRSSLAGQYNEQFF
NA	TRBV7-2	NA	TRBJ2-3	TGTGCCAGCAGCTTAGCCCTTGGGACAGATACGCAGTATTTT	CASSLALGTDTQYF
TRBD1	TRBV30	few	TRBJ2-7	TGTGCCTGGAGAAGAGGCCAGGGGGCGAGGGAGCAGTACTTC	CAWRRGQGAREQYF
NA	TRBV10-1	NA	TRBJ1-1	TGCGCCAGCAGTGGACAGCGGGGGACTGAAGCTTTCTTT	CASSGQRGTEAFF
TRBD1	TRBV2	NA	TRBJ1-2	TGTGCCAGCAGTCCCCGGACAGGGGGACACTATGGCTACACCTTC	CASSPRTGGHYGYTF